This TCR beta chain was identified in a study of control samples from healthy donors and cancer patients. Repertoires were generated with immunoSEQ multiplex PCR, while TCRdb's copy carries only in-frame clones and drops some. The sample lists tens of thousands of clones, 89% occurring once. The receptor comes from a woman aged 45 to 65 with colorectal cancer. What was sequenced was PBMCs.

In DNA form, the CDR3 reads TGCAGTGCTAGGGTCGGCGAGACCCAGTACTTC. As protein: CSARVGETQYF. This rearrangement joins TRBV20-1 to TRBJ2-5; D remains unclear. The CDR3 contains 11 residues. CDR1 and CDR2 from the germline V gene are DFQATT and SNEGSKA (reference sequence). The V end was cut by 3 bases, the J end by 5 bases, with 7 bases between.